Detailed here is one T cell receptor beta chain. No antigen is known for it. This sample is part of a study of CD8 T cells in ankylosing spondylitis. 5'-RACE, quantitative and with molecular barcodes, yielded the TCR beta libraries. MiXCR, run by TCRdb on the 5' RACE reads, gives a single entry per CDR3 protein. Here the sample spans under 450,000 distinct CDR3 sequences, roughly 17% being singletons. The germline gives CDR1 SGHAT, CDR2 FQNNGV. Trimming at V came to 5 bases and at J to 4 bases, leaving 11 bases not matched to a gene. This CDR3 has 18 amino acids. Findings of the study overall: Clones that were linked to disease were CD8+ and were relatively rare in peripheral blood. Reactive arthritis synovial fluid and blood previously showed some of these motif variants. Roughly eight highly homologous variants made up a TCR beta motif that seemed to typify ankylosing spondylitis blood.

The chain carries TRBV11-2 and TRBJ2-3, with 14 bases lining up with TRBD2. The clonotype was recovered from a male donor with ankylosing spondylitis. The source material was blood, either unsorted or a sorted T cell fraction (not recorded which). DNA of the CDR3: TGTGCCAGCAGCCTAACAGGGGGACTAGCGGGAGCCGCAGATACGCAGTATTTT. This gives the protein CASSLTGGLAGAADTQYF.